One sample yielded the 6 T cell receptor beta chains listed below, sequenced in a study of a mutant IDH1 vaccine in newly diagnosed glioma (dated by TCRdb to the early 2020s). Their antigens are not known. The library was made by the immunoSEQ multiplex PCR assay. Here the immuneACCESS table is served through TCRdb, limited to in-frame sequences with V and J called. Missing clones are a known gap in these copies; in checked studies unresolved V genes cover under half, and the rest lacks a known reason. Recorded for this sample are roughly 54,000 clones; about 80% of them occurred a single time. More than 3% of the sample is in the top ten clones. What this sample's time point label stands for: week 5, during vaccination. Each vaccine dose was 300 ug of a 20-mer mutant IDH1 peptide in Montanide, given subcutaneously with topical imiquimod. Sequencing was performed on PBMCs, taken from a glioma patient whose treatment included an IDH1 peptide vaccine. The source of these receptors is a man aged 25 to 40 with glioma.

CDR3 residues: CASSHTTTASGNEKLFF. The CDR3 bases are TGCGCCAGCAGCCACACAACAACGGCCTCGGGTAATGAAAAACTGTTTTTT. The chain joins TRBV4-1 to TRBJ1-4; no firm D call. V lost 3 bases and J 4 bases, leaving 18 bases between the germline ends. From germline, CDR1 is MGHRA and CDR2 YSYEKL. The CDR3 spans 17 residues.

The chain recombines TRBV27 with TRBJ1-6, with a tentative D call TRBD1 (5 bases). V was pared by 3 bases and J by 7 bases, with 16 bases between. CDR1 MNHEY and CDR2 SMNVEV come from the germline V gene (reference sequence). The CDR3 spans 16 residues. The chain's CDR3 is CASSLFGAGPNSPLHF. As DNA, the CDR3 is TGTGCCAGCAGTTTGTTCGGTGCGGGGCCGAATTCACCCCTCCACTTT.

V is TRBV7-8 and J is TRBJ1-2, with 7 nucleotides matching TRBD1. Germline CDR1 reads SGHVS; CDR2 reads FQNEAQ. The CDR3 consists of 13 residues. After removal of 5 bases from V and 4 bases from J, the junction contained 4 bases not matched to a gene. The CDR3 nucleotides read TGTGCCAGCAGCCGACAGGGCCCCTATGGCTACACCTTC. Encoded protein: CASSRQGPYGYTF. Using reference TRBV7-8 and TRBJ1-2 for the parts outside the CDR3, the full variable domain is GAGVSQSPRYKVAKRGQDVALRCDPISGHVSLFWYQQALGQGPEFLTYFQNEAQLDKSGLPSDRFFAERPEGSVSTLKIQRTQQEDSAVYLCASSRQGPYGYTFGSGTRLTVV.

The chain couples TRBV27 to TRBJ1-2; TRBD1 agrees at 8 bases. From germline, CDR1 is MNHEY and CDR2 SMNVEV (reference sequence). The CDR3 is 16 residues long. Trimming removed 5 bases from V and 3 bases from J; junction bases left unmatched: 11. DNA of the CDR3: TGTGCCAGCAGTCGTTCACAGGGGGGCAACTACTATGGCTACACCTTC. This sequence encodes CASSRSQGGNYYGYTF.

The CDR3 here is CASSFQAWNTEAFF. CDR3 bases: TGCGCCAGCAGCTTCCAAGCTTGGAACACTGAAGCTTTCTTT. The chain recombines TRBV5-1 with TRBJ1-1; D uncertain. Looked up from germline, CDR1 is SGHRS and CDR2 is YFSETQ. This CDR3 is built from 14 residues. Between the trimmed V and J ends, which lost 2 bases and 1 base, there was a span of 9 bases.

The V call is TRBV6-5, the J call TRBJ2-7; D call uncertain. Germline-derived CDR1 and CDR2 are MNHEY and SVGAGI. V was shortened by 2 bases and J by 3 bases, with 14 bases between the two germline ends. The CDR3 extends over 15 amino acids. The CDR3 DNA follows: TGTGCCAGCAGTTACAGGCAGTCCCCCCTCTACGAGCAGTACTTC. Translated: CASSYRQSPLYEQYF.